Listed below are T cell receptor beta chains from one sample, sequenced in a study of cytomegalovirus exposure and HLA in healthy donors. Repertoires were generated with immunoSEQ multiplex PCR, while TCRdb's copy carries only in-frame clones and drops some. This repertoire shows 83,000 or so clones, about 76% found once; its top ten account for roughly 14%. Material for sequencing was PBMCs. These receptors were obtained from a woman aged 40 to 55 in good health and CMV-seropositive. Both conserved end residues are part of each CDR3. A D gene is named only where the DNA matches it firmly. Expanded clones are given a class, and other clones once, few, many or no size at all.

V gene	D gene	J gene	clone size	CDR3 protein	CDR3 DNA
TRBV20-1	NA	TRBJ2-2	NA	CSASVFGELFF	TGCAGTGCTTCAGTTTTCGGGGAGCTGTTTTTT
TRBV10-1	TRBD1	TRBJ2-7	NA	CASSGPGDRNSYEQYF	TGCGCCAGCAGCGGCCCTGGGGACAGAAACTCCTACGAGCAGTACTTC
TRBV29-1	TRBD2	TRBJ2-1	NA	CSVVQGGRLYNEQFF	TGCAGCGTTGTACAGGGCGGGAGGCTTTACAATGAGCAGTTCTTC
TRBV7-3	TRBD1	TRBJ2-1	NA	CASSSRDRQSNEQFF	TGTGCCAGCAGCTCCCGGGACAGGCAAAGCAATGAGCAGTTCTTC
TRBV6-4	NA	TRBJ1-1	NA	CASSASPGGSTEAFF	TGTGCCAGCAGTGCATCGCCGGGCGGGTCGACTGAAGCTTTCTTT
TRBV6-5	TRBD1	TRBJ1-6	few	CASSYPDRGSPLHF	TGTGCCAGCAGTTACCCGGACAGGGGTTCACCCCTCCACTTT
TRBV2	TRBD2	TRBJ2-3	NA	CARGSGIVTDTQYF	TGTGCCAGAGGGAGCGGGATAGTGACAGATACGCAGTATTTT
TRBV5-6	NA	TRBJ1-2	once	CASSLGGRGNYGYTF	TGTGCCAGCAGCTTGGGCGGTCGGGGGAACTATGGCTACACCTTC
TRBV19	TRBD2	TRBJ2-7	NA	CASSIGLAGTYEQYF	TGTGCCAGTAGTATTGGACTAGCGGGGACGTACGAGCAGTACTTC
TRBV25-1	NA	TRBJ1-1	few	CASSEWGGETEAFF	TGTGCCAGCAGTGAATGGGGGGGAGAGACTGAAGCTTTCTTT
TRBV11-2	TRBD2	TRBJ2-2	few	CASRPSGSRVGELFF	TGTGCCAGCAGACCCAGCGGGAGTCGGGTCGGGGAGCTGTTTTTT
TRBV7-9	NA	TRBJ2-3	NA	CASSLGGTDTQYF	TGTGCCAGCAGCCTCGGGGGCACAGATACGCAGTATTTT
TRBV5-4	TRBD1	TRBJ2-7	once	CASRRDRGESYEQYF	TGTGCCAGCAGGCGGGACAGGGGGGAGTCCTACGAGCAGTACTTC
TRBV27	TRBD1	TRBJ1-1	NA	CASSPVEGATEAFF	TGTGCCAGCAGTCCCGTGGAGGGGGCTACTGAAGCTTTCTTT
TRBV19	NA	TRBJ1-1	NA	CASSHRFQVETEAFF	TGTGCCAGTAGCCATCGGTTCCAGGTTGAGACTGAAGCTTTCTTT
TRBV5-6	NA	TRBJ1-3	NA	CASSLFGQQGSSGNTIYF	TGTGCCAGCAGCTTGTTTGGACAACAGGGAAGCTCTGGAAACACCATATATTTT